What follows is one T cell receptor beta chain and its context. What it binds is not known. This CDR3 spans 16 amino acids. Germline CDR1 reads SGHVS; CDR2 reads FQNEAQ. V dropped 4 bases and J dropped 5; count of bases not matched to a gene: 11. This entry belongs to a study of shared clonotypes between healthy human individuals. Running of the assay took place at deep level. Genomic DNA of each subset was evenly split across several immunoSEQ plates. Assay: immunoSEQ multiplex PCR; the TCRdb copy retains only in-frame clones and omits some. The sample lists 450,000 or so clones; roughly three quarters were seen once. Whole-study findings and limits: In having few donors, the study represented limited genetic and exposure-history diversity. The study sampled only blood, and tissue repertoires likely differ.

Sequences were obtained from PBMCs. The clonotype comes from a woman aged 40 to 50 in good health. Some clones in this sample may be carry-over from other donors' samples. The V and J genes are TRBV7-8 and TRBJ2-1; 7 bases match TRBD2. Here the CDR3 DNA reads TGTGCCAGCAGCTCAAGGAGCGGGAAGATGGACAATGAGCAGTTCTTC. Translating gives CASSSRSGKMDNEQFF.